The 30 T cell receptor beta chains in this list originate from one sample, sequenced in a study of T cell responses to AZD1222 COVID-19 vaccine. TCRdb's table, derived via immunoSEQ multiplex PCR, lists solely in-frame clones and lacks some. Here the sample spans 100,000 to 150,000 clones, 88% being singletons. The sequenced sample was peripheral blood, obtained on day 0 of AZD1222 vaccination. These receptors came from an adult in good health.

The chain carries TRBV28 and TRBJ1-6; 8 bases match TRBD1. From germline, CDR1 is MDHEN and CDR2 SYDVKM. CDR3 length: 14 residues. After removal of 8 bases from V and 5 bases from J, the junction contained 5 bases not matched to a gene. The CDR3 here is CASGWTGHNSPLHF. In DNA, the CDR3 is TGTGCCAGCGGATGGACAGGGCATAATTCACCCCTCCACTTT.

Written as DNA, the CDR3 is TGCGCCAGCAGCCAGACAGGGGGCTTATCACCCCTCCACTTT. This encodes CASSQTGGLSPLHF. The chain has TRBV4-3 and TRBJ1-6, with TRBD1 matching over 10 bases. The CDR3 consists of 14 residues. Looked up from germline, CDR1 is LGHNA and CDR2 is YSLEER. V was clipped by 3 bases and J by 10 bases; unmatched bases: 3.

J is TRBJ2-2 and V is TRBV15; the D gene is possibly TRBD1 (5 bases). Germline V gene lookup returns CDR1 LNHNV and CDR2 YYDKDF (reference sequence). Trimming removed 1 base from V and 1 base from J, with 7 bases in between. The CDR3 runs to 15 residues. The CDR3 DNA is TGTGCCACCAGCAGAGGCCAGGGGAACACCGGGGAGCTGTTTTTT. Translation gives CATSRGQGNTGELFF.

This rearrangement joins TRBV3-1 (or the pseudogene TRBV3-2) to TRBJ1-2, with D unresolved. Germline V lookup: CDR1 LGHDT, CDR2 YNNKEL (reference sequence). The CDR3 length is 12 residues. Trimming took off 0 bases at V and 8 bases at J, with 7 bases between the two ends. CDR3 coding DNA: TGTGCCAGCAGCCAAGATGTCGCCGGCTACACCTTC. Its protein product is CASSQDVAGYTF.

This chain connects TRBV3-1 (or the pseudogene TRBV3-2) to TRBJ2-3; D is uncertain. Germline V gene lookup returns CDR1 LGHDT and CDR2 YNNKEL (reference sequence). This CDR3 has 15 amino acids. Trimming took 1 base from V and 6 from J, leaving 14 bases between them. As DNA, the CDR3 is TGTGCCAGCAGCCAAGCCCGGACGGCAAGCGATACGCAGTATTTT. It translates to CASSQARTASDTQYF.

The chain joins TRBV12-3 or TRBV12-4 to TRBJ1-5; D remains ambiguous. This CDR3 comprises 13 residues. V lost 7 bases and J 6 bases, leaving 13 bases between the germline ends. The chain's CDR3 is CASTNRGIQPQHF. The CDR3 coding sequence is TGTGCCAGCACCAATCGGGGTATTCAGCCCCAGCATTTT.

The chain has TRBV6-6 and TRBJ1-1, with TRBD1 identical over 8 bases. The CDR3 runs to 13 residues. Trimming at V came to 6 bases and at J to 1 base, leaving 1 base not matched to a gene. From germline, CDR1 is MNHNY and CDR2 SVGAGI (reference sequence). The CDR3, as DNA: TGTGCCAGCAGGGGACAGGAGAACACTGAAGCTTTCTTT. Translated, it gives CASRGQENTEAFF.

This clone was found once. The rearrangement joins TRBV6-5 to TRBJ2-5; D is possibly TRBD1 (7 bases). The CDR3 sequence is 15 residues long. Germline V CDR1 and CDR2: MNHEY, SVGAGI. V was clipped by 8 bases and J by 3 bases, with 19 bases between them. The CDR3 DNA reads TGTGCCAGCGTGCGGGGAGCAGGGGGAGAAGAGACCCAGTACTTC. As protein: CASVRGAGGEETQYF.

The chain couples TRBV5-5 to TRBJ1-3; no clear D gene. The germline V gene encodes CDR1 SGHKS and CDR2 YYEKEE (reference sequence). With 2 bases removed from V and 2 bases from J, the gap between germline ends came to 8 bases. The CDR3 is 14 residues long. CDR3 protein: CASSLEYPGNTIYF. CDR3 DNA: TGTGCCAGCAGCTTAGAGTACCCTGGAAACACCATATATTTT.

This chain uses TRBV6-8 with TRBJ1-3, with D unresolved. Germline V gives CDR1 MNHGY, CDR2 SAAAGT. Trimming left V 0 bases short and J 4 bases short, with 10 bases between. This CDR3 has 15 amino acids. The CDR3 region is CASSYSKGNGNTIYF. CDR3 DNA: TGTGCCAGCAGTTACTCGAAAGGGAACGGAAACACCATATATTTT.

This clone was detected a few times. This chain links TRBV10-2 with TRBJ1-2; possibly TRBD1 for D (5 bases). The CDR3 contains 17 residues. V lost 0 bases and J lost 1, with 15 bases in between. CDR1 WSHSY and CDR2 SAAADI come from the germline V gene. The CDR3 reads CASSESVWGDHNYGYTF. DNA for the CDR3: TGCGCCAGCAGTGAGTCGGTCTGGGGGGATCATAACTATGGCTACACCTTC.

This rearrangement joins TRBV18 to TRBJ1-1, with 8 bases lining up with TRBD1. V lost 3 bases to trimming and J lost 3 bases; unmatched junction nucleotides: 6. The CDR3 is 15 amino acids. Germline CDR1 and CDR2: KGHSH and LQKENI. Written as DNA, the CDR3 is TGTGCCAGCTCACCCTCCCCGGACAGGGACACTGAAGCTTTCTTT. Translated, it gives CASSPSPDRDTEAFF.

The chain uses TRBV5-1 and TRBJ1-4, with TRBD1 matching over 7 bases. J gave up 2 bases and V 4 bases, and 5 bases lay outside the gene matches. Germline lookup yields CDR1 SGHRS and CDR2 YFSETQ. This CDR3 comprises 15 residues. CDR3 DNA sequence: TGCGCCAGCAGCGATACGACAGGGACTAATGAAAAACTGTTTTTT. It encodes CASSDTTGTNEKLFF.

The chain links TRBV29-1 to TRBJ1-2, with 11 bases matching TRBD1. The length of the CDR3 is 16 residues. Unmatched junction bases numbered 12, after V lost 7 bases and J lost 2 bases. Germline loops: CDR1 SQVTM, CDR2 ANQGSEA. CDR3 sequence: CSATGTGGQQNYGYTF. The CDR3 nucleotides are TGCAGCGCCACCGGGACAGGGGGTCAACAAAACTATGGCTACACCTTC.

This clone was counted a few times. The V gene is TRBV7-6, the J gene TRBJ2-1; no reliable D call. Germline CDR1 and CDR2: SGHVS and FNYEAQ. The CDR3 extends over 11 amino acids. V was pared by 7 bases and J by 5 bases, with 6 bases between. Written as DNA, the CDR3 is TGTGCCAGCACTCGAGACAATGAGCAGTTCTTC. Encoded protein: CASTRDNEQFF.

The V and J genes are TRBV7-2 and TRBJ2-7; D unresolved. Germline-derived CDR1 and CDR2 are SGHTA and FQGNSA. This CDR3 region has 14 residues. Trimming left V 1 base short and J 3 bases short, with 10 bases between. CDR3 amino acids: CASSLGRQDYEQYF. The DNA of the CDR3 is TGTGCCAGCAGCTTAGGACGTCAGGACTACGAGCAGTACTTC.

V gene TRBV6-5 combines with J gene TRBJ2-5, with 10 bases fitting TRBD2. Unmatched junction bases numbered 10, after V lost 6 bases and J lost 6 bases. This CDR3 has 15 residues. Germline CDR1 reads MNHEY; CDR2 reads SVGAGI. The DNA of the CDR3 is TGTGCCAGCAGGGACGGGACTAGCGAAATGAAGACCCAGTACTTC. Translated: CASRDGTSEMKTQYF.

V usage is TRBV23-1 and J usage is TRBJ1-5; a weak D match, TRBD1 (5 bases). TRBV23-1 is known as an ORF, though its function is uncertain. CDR3 length: 16 residues. Trimming took off 6 bases at V and 0 bases at J, with 15 bases between the two ends. For the CDR3, the DNA is TGCGCCAGCAGCCGCTGGAAGGGGAGTAGCAATCAGCCCCAGCATTTT. It codes for CASSRWKGSSNQPQHF.

Note on this clone: The same CDR3 can be traced to other DNA sequences in this sample. The chain joins TRBV7-2 to TRBJ1-2; D is uncertain. The germline V and J ends were trimmed by 1 base and 8 bases, with 8 bases remaining between them. This CDR3 spans 12 amino acids. The germline CDR1 and CDR2 sequences are SGHTA and FQGNSA. In DNA, the CDR3 is TGTGCCAGCAGCTTAGAGTCGTACGGCTACACCTTC. Residues: CASSLESYGYTF.

The rearrangement joins TRBV28 to TRBJ1-2; 9 bases are a match to TRBD1. Germline V CDR1 and CDR2: MDHEN, SYDVKM. The trim removed 7 bases at V and 4 bases at J, leaving 7 bases unmatched. This CDR3 has 14 residues. The chain's CDR3 is CASKPGQGGYGYTF. CDR3 nucleotide sequence: TGTGCCAGCAAACCGGGACAGGGAGGCTATGGCTACACCTTC.

The rearrangement uses TRBV11-2 and TRBJ2-5; TRBD1 agrees at 7 bases. The V gene's germline CDR1 is SGHAT and CDR2 FQNNGV. V shed 4 bases, J shed 6 bases, and the junction held 5 bases outside the gene matches. CDR3 length: 13 amino acids. CDR3 sequence: CASSSGQLKTQYF. CDR3 DNA: TGTGCCAGCAGCTCGGGACAGTTGAAGACCCAGTACTTC.

Of note for this clone: The sample contains more than one DNA sequence encoding this CDR3. The genes are TRBV2 and TRBJ1-5; 9 bases align to TRBD1. J was trimmed by 2 bases and V by 4 bases; bases with no gene match: 0. The germline gives CDR1 SNHLY, CDR2 FYNNEI. CDR3 length equals 14 residues. The CDR3 DNA reads as TGTGCCAGCAGTGGGACAGGGGGCAATCAGCCCCAGCATTTT. Protein: CASSGTGGNQPQHF.

J is TRBJ2-1 and V is TRBV11-2; the match to TRBD2 covers 8 bases. Germline loops: CDR1 SGHAT, CDR2 FQNNGV. J gave up 5 bases and V 0 bases, and 9 bases lay outside the gene matches. The CDR3 covers 17 residues. The CDR3 nucleotides are TGTGCCAGCAGCTTAGAATATGGGCGGGGGGAAAACAATGAGCAGTTCTTC. It yields the protein CASSLEYGRGENNEQFF.

V and J are TRBV7-2 and TRBJ1-2; 7 positions match TRBD1. V trimming: 4 bases; J trimming: 1 base; junction bases outside the gene matches: 6. CDR3 size: 15 residues. CDR1 SGHTA and CDR2 FQGNSA come from the germline V gene. CDR3 residues: CASSSHRGGNYGYTF. DNA of the CDR3: TGTGCCAGCAGCTCACACAGGGGAGGTAACTATGGCTACACCTTC.

This chain connects TRBV28 to TRBJ1-4; D may be TRBD1 (6 bases). Germline V CDR1 and CDR2: MDHEN, SYDVKM. V lost 4 bases to trimming and J lost 4 bases, with 13 bases between them. The CDR3 sequence is 15 residues long. The CDR3 region is CASSSTGMVNEKLFF. The CDR3 DNA is TGTGCCAGCAGTTCTACAGGGATGGTTAATGAAAAACTGTTTTTT.

This chain uses TRBV14 with TRBJ1-2; D is unresolved. The CDR3 sequence is 17 residues long. V was shortened by 1 base and J by 0 bases, with 15 bases between the two germline ends. Per germline, CDR1 SGHDN and CDR2 FVKESK. CDR3 loop: CASSQGLGIPPNYGYTF. CDR3 bases: TGTGCCAGCAGCCAAGGGTTGGGGATCCCACCTAACTATGGCTACACCTTC.

The chain recombines TRBV19 with TRBJ2-7; weak D call: TRBD1 (5 bases). The germline V gene has CDR1 LNHDA and CDR2 SQIVND (reference sequence). The CDR3 contains 12 residues. Trimming stripped 4 bases from V and 7 bases from J, with 11 bases between. The CDR3 coding sequence is TGTGCCAGTAGTAGCAGGGCCGGGGAGCAGTACTTC. This encodes CASSSRAGEQYF.

The gene calls are TRBV7-2 and TRBJ1-6; 9 nucleotides agree with TRBD1. This CDR3 is 15 amino acids long. The V gene end was trimmed by 6 bases and the J gene end by 6 bases; junction bases not matched to a gene: 6. CDR1 SGHTA and CDR2 FQGNSA come from the germline V gene. The CDR3 sequence is CASRRQGGINSPLHF. DNA for the CDR3: TGTGCCAGCAGGAGACAGGGGGGGATTAATTCACCCCTCCACTTT.

V gene TRBV3-1 (or the pseudogene TRBV3-2) combines with J gene TRBJ2-7; 11 positions match TRBD2. Losses at the gene ends were 2 bases for V and 7 bases for J; bases not matched to a gene: 4. The CDR3 has 14 amino acids. CDR1 is LGHDT, CDR2 YNNKEL, per germline (reference sequence). This chain's CDR3 is CASSQLGTSGEQYF. The CDR3, as DNA: TGTGCCAGCAGCCAACTGGGGACTAGCGGTGAGCAGTACTTC.

J is TRBJ2-7 and V is TRBV2; no clear D. Trimming removed 2 bases at V and 3 bases at J, with 5 bases between. Germline V gene lookup returns CDR1 SNHLY and CDR2 FYNNEI. The CDR3 extends over 12 amino acids. CDR3 in DNA: TGTGCCAGCAGTGAACAGTTCTACGAGCAGTACTTC. Translating it yields CASSEQFYEQYF.